This T cell receptor (beta chain) was sequenced during a study of T cell repertoires in cytomegalovirus infection. Study-level background: Selection of CMV epitopes for the study included recently identified HLA-C-restricted and well-studied HLA-B-restricted ones. It can be stated that public TCR beta signatures indicated CMV infection as well as a matching HLA type.

MiXCR was run by TCRdb on the reads, yielding one entry per CDR3 protein. The repertoire includes 360,000 or so distinct CDR3 sequences, about a third of them detected once, and 13% sits in the top ten. Points from the study as a whole: In two of eight donors, the top clonotype was HLA-C-restricted CMV-specific. Cumulative frequency of public TCR beta families picked out carriers of CMV plus the relevant HLA.

This clonotype showed up many times. Its antigen is undetermined. This TCR derives from a human donor in good health (CMV status not recorded). Some clones in this sample may be carry-over from other donors' samples. Sequences were derived from cultured PBMCs, sampled from culture after CMV antigen stimulation.

CDR3 region: CASSLGWGYEQYF. CDR3 nucleotides: TGTGCCAGCAGCTTAGGATGGGGATACGAGCAGTACTTC. The chain is built from TRBV7-2 and TRBJ2-7, with D unclear. Germline V lookup: CDR1 SGHTA, CDR2 FQGNSA. Trimming pared 1 base from V and 4 bases from J, leaving 8 bases between. The CDR3 loop spans 13 amino acids. Using reference TRBV7-2 and TRBJ2-7 for the parts outside the CDR3, the full variable domain is GAGVSQSPSNKVTEKGKDVELRCDPISGHTALYWYRQSLGQGLEFLIYFQGNSAPDKSGLPSDRFSAERTGGSVSTLTIQRTQQEDSAVYLCASSLGWGYEQYFGPGTRLTVT.